The 12 T cell receptor beta chains in this list originate from one sample, sequenced in a study of T cells in Graves' hyperthyroidism and ophthalmopathy. Amplification yielded TCR beta CDR3 regions, with RNA transcripts as the source. HTBI primers were the set used in a first-round RT-PCR of the TCR CDR3. TCRdb reprocessed the multiplex PCR reads with MiXCR, giving one entry per CDR3 protein. Among approximately 510,000 distinct CDR3 sequences listed, 20% were seen once. Sequencing was carried out using blood. These receptors originate from a man in his late teens or twenties with Graves' hyperthyroidism.

The chain joins TRBV12-3 or TRBV12-4 to TRBJ2-7, with D unclear. CDR3 size: 16 residues. Between the trimmed V and J ends, which lost 1 base and 0 bases, there was a span of 13 bases. The DNA of the CDR3 is TGTGCCAGCAGTTTAGTAATTCGGCAAAGCTCCTACGAGCAGTACTTC. Translating it yields CASSLVIRQSSYEQYF.

This clonotype showed up many times. The gene calls are TRBV12-3 or TRBV12-4 and TRBJ2-2, with D possibly TRBD1 on 6 matching bases. V lost 5 bases to trimming and J lost 8 bases, with 12 bases between them. The CDR3 spans 13 residues. The CDR3 DNA sequence: TGTGCCAGCAGTAACAGGGCGAGGGGGGAGCTGTTTTTT. Amino acid sequence: CASSNRARGELFF.

This clonotype was recorded many times. The V gene is TRBV6-1, the J gene TRBJ2-5, with TRBD2 identical over 7 bases. The trim removed 8 bases at V and 5 bases at J, leaving 5 bases unmatched. This CDR3 comprises 12 residues. Germline CDR1 and CDR2: MNHNS and SASEGT. In DNA, the CDR3 is TGTGCCAGCCAGCGGGGCTGGGAGACCCAGTACTTC. It is translated as CASQRGWETQYF.

The rearrangement joins TRBV6-1 to TRBJ2-3; the D call may be TRBD1 or TRBD2 (5 bases each). Per germline, CDR1 MNHNS and CDR2 SASEGT. V lost 2 bases and J 2 bases, leaving 11 bases between the germline ends. The CDR3 length is 15 residues. CDR3 loop: CASSETRGSTDTQYF. Written as DNA, the CDR3 is TGTGCCAGCAGTGAAACCCGGGGCTCCACAGATACGCAGTATTTT.

This clonotype has at least ten counts. The V call is TRBV30, the J call TRBJ2-7; D is undetermined. The germline CDR1 and CDR2 sequences are GTSNPN and SVGIG (reference sequence). CDR3 size: 13 residues. V dropped 5 bases and J dropped 1 base, with 12 bases sitting between them. This chain's CDR3 is CAWPRTESYEQYF. DNA of the CDR3: TGTGCCTGGCCTCGAACCGAGTCCTACGAGCAGTACTTC.

The V gene is TRBV7-2, the J gene TRBJ2-2; 8 nucleotides line up with TRBD2. This CDR3 comprises 15 residues. The germline gives CDR1 SGHTA, CDR2 FQGNSA. Trimming cost V 5 bases and J 6 bases; bases outside gene matches: 8. CDR3 loop: CASSIVGLVSGELFF. For the CDR3, the DNA is TGTGCCAGCAGCATAGTGGGACTAGTTTCCGGGGAGCTGTTTTTT.

This clonotype was seen a few times. This chain joins TRBV6-5 and TRBJ2-7, with a tentative D call TRBD2 (7 bases). Germline loops: CDR1 MNHEY, CDR2 SVGAGI. The V end lost 4 bases, the J end lost 0 bases, and 13 bases lay between the germline ends. The CDR3 loop spans 15 amino acids. The CDR3 spells CASSSPGGHSYEQYF. The DNA of the CDR3 is TGTGCCAGCAGTTCCCCCGGGGGGCACTCCTACGAGCAGTACTTC.

The chain has TRBV12-3 or TRBV12-4 and TRBJ1-2, with 7 nucleotides matching TRBD1. The CDR3 sequence is 13 residues long. J lost 6 bases, V lost 5 bases, and 6 bases had no gene match. CDR3 DNA: TGTGCCAGCAGTGTTTCCCAGGGGGATGGCTACACCTTC. Its protein product is CASSVSQGDGYTF.

This clonotype was seen more than once but under ten times. The V gene is TRBV3-1, the J gene TRBJ2-5; D tentatively reads TRBD1 or TRBD2 (5 bases each). CDR1 and CDR2 (germline): LGHDT, YNNKEL (reference sequence). Trimming stripped 2 bases from V and 1 base from J, with 8 bases between. The CDR3 length is 14 residues. CDR3 sequence: CASSQSRGQETQYF. DNA for the CDR3: TGTGCCAGCAGCCAATCGAGGGGCCAAGAGACCCAGTACTTC.

This clonotype was counted at least ten times. The chain uses TRBV7-8 and TRBJ1-2; D is unresolved. Deletions cut 7 bases from V and 0 bases from J, with 18 bases between. CDR1 and CDR2 (germline): SGHVS, FQNEAQ. The CDR3 spans 16 residues. The CDR3 region is CASNRLGPGANYGYTF. For the CDR3, the DNA is TGTGCCAGCAACCGTCTAGGGCCTGGAGCTAACTATGGCTACACCTTC.

This clonotype was counted many times. The junction does not match germline at one end; this may be a read error. V is TRBV12-3 or TRBV12-4 and J is TRBJ2-7, with 11 positions matching TRBD2. This CDR3 spans 14 amino acids. CDR3 loop: CASSLAGGKNEQYF. DNA of the CDR3: TGTGCCAGCAGTCTAGCGGGGGGTAAAAACGAGCAGTACTTC.

This clonotype was observed many times. The rearrangement links TRBV6-2 or TRBV6-3 to TRBJ1-1; 8 bases fit TRBD1. After removal of 4 bases from V and 5 bases from J, the junction contained 9 bases not matched to a gene. Per germline, CDR1 MNHEY and CDR2 SVGEGT. The CDR3 sequence is 15 residues long. The CDR3 spells CASSFQGAGVTEAFF. The CDR3 nucleotides read TGTGCCAGCAGTTTTCAGGGGGCGGGGGTGACTGAAGCTTTCTTT.